Detailed here is one T cell receptor beta chain. The sample is drawn from a study of spatial heterogeneity in lung cancer. In germline, CDR1 is LGHNT, CDR2 FRNRAP. Trimming took off 6 bases at V and 4 bases at J, with 9 bases between the two ends. The CDR3 is made up of 13 amino acids. The time point here: sample taken at primary tumor resection. Unsorted tumor, nontumor lung tissue or cryopreserved PBMC supplied the whole RNA. The donor group consisted of roughly 70 patients who had untreated, early-stage non-small cell lung cancer. TCRdb re-called the 5' RACE reads with MiXCR, one entry per CDR3 protein. The repertoire has 60,000 to 80,000 distinct CDR3 sequences, more than 10% of them found once; the top ten carry 6.5% to 7.5%.

V is TRBV12-5 and J is TRBJ1-4, with D possibly matching TRBD1 (6 bases). The receptor was isolated from a male donor with early-stage non-small cell lung cancer. The specimen was PBMCs, collected at surgery. CDR3: CASGGQFNEKLFF. The DNA of the CDR3 is TGTGCTAGTGGCGGACAGTTTAATGAAAAACTGTTTTTT.